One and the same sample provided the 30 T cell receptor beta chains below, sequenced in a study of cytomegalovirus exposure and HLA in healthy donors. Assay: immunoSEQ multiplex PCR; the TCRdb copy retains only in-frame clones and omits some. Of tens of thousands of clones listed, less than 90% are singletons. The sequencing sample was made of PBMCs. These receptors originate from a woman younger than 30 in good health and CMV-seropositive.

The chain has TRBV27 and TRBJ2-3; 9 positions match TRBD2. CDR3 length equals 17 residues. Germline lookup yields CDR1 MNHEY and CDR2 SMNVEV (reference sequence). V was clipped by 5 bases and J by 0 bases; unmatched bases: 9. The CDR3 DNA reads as TGTGCCAGCAGTCCCTTGCCTAGCGGGGCGAGCACAGATACGCAGTATTTT. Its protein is CASSPLPSGASTDTQYF.

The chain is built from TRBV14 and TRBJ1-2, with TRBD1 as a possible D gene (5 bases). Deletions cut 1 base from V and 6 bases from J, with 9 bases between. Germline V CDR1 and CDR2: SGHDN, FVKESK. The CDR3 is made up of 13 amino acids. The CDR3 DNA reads TGTGCCAGCAGCCAAGGGACATTTGATGGCTACACCTTC. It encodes CASSQGTFDGYTF.

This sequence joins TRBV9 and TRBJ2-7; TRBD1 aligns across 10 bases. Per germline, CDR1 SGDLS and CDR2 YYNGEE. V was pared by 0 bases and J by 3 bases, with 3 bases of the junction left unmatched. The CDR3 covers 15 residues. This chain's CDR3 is CASSVGGTGVYEQYF. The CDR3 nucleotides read TGTGCCAGCAGCGTAGGAGGGACAGGGGTCTACGAGCAGTACTTC.

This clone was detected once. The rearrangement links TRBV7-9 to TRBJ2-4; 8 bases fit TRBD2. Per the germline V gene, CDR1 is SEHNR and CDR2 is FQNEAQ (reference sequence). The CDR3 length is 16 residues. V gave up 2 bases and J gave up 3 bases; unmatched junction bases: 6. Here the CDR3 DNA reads TGTGCCAGCAGCTTATTGACGGGAGGGATCAAAAACATTCAGTACTTC. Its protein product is CASSLLTGGIKNIQYF.

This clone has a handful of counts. CDR3 bases: TGTGCCAGTAACAGGGTCTTGTCACCCCTCCACTTT. This sequence encodes CASNRVLSPLHF. This rearrangement joins TRBV21-1 to TRBJ1-6; the DNA was not compared with TRBD1, the D call given in the table. TRBV21-1 is a pseudogene locus. The CDR3 sequence is 12 residues long.

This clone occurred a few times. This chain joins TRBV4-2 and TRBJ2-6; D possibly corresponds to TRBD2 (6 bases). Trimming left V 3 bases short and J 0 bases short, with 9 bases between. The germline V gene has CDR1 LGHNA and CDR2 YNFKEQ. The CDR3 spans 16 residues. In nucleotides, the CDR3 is TGTGCCAGCAGCCAGGGGGACTTCTCTGGGGCCAACGTCCTGACTTTC. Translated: CASSQGDFSGANVLTF.

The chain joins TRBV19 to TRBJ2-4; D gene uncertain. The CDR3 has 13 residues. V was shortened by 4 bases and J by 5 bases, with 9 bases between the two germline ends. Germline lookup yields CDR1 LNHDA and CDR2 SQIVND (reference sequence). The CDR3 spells CASSTGSQNIQYF. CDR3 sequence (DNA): TGTGCCAGTAGTACCGGGTCCCAAAACATTCAGTACTTC.

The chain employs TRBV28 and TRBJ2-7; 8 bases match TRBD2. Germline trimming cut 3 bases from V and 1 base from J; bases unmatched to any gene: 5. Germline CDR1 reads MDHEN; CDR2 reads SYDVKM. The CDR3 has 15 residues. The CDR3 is CASSFWAGGSYEQYF. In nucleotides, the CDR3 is TGTGCCAGCAGTTTTTGGGCGGGGGGATCCTACGAGCAGTACTTC.

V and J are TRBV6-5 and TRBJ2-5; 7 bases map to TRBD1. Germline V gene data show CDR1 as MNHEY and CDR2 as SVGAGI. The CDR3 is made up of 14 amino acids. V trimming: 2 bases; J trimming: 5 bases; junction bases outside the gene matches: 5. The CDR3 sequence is CASSYNRGPETQYF. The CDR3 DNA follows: TGTGCCAGCAGTTACAATAGGGGGCCGGAGACCCAGTACTTC.

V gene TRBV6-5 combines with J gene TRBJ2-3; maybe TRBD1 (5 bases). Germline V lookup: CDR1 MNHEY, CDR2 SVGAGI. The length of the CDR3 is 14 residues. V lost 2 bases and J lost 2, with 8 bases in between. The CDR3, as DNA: TGTGCCAGCAGTTACCAGGGATACACAGATACGCAGTATTTT. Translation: CASSYQGYTDTQYF.

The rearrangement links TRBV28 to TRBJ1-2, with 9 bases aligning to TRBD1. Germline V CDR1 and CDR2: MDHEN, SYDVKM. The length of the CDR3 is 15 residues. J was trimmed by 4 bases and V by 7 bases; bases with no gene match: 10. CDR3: CASKSLGQGTYGYTF. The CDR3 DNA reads TGTGCCAGCAAATCTCTGGGACAGGGAACCTATGGCTACACCTTC.

The CDR3 DNA reads TGTGCCAGCAGCGGATTTGGACAGCTGAACACTGAAGCTTTCTTT. This translates into CASSGFGQLNTEAFF. The chain uses TRBV5-8 and TRBJ1-1; a possible D gene is TRBD1 (6 bases). V gave up 4 bases and J gave up 0 bases, with 13 bases separating them. The germline V gene has CDR1 SGHTS and CDR2 YDEGEE. This CDR3 region has 15 residues.

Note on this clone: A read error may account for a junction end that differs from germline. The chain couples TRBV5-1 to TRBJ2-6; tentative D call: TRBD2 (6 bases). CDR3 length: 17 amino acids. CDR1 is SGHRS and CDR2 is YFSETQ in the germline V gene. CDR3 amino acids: CAGSVSGLSSGANVLTF. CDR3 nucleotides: TGCGCCGGCAGCGTTTCTGGACTAAGCTCTGGGGCCAACGTCCTGACTTTC.

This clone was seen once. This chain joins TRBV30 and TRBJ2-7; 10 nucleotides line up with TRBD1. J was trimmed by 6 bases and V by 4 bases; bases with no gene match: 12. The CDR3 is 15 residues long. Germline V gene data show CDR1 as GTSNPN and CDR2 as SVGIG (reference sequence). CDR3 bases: TGTGCCTGGACGGGACAGGGGATCCTCTTGGGCGAGCAGTACTTC. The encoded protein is CAWTGQGILLGEQYF.

In nucleotides, the CDR3 is TGCGCCAGCAGCCAACGGGGGGCGGAGACCGGGGAGCTGTTTTTT. Protein: CASSQRGAETGELFF. The J gene is TRBJ2-2, the V gene TRBV4-1; D may be TRBD2 (7 bases). Germline loops: CDR1 MGHRA, CDR2 YSYEKL. The V and J ends lost 2 bases and 5 bases respectively, with 12 bases between them. The CDR3 runs to 15 residues.

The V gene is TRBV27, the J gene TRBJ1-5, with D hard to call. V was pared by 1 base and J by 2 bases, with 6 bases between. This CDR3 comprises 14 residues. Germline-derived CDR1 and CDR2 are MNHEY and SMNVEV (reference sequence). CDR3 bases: TGTGCCAGCAGTTTATTCTTTGGCAATCAGCCCCAGCATTTT. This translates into CASSLFFGNQPQHF.

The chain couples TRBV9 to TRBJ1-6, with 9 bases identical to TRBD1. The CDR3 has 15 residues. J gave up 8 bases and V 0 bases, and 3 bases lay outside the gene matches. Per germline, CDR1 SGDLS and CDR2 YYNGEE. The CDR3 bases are TGTGCCAGCAGCGTAGCCGGGACAGGGTATTCACCCCTCCACTTT. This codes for CASSVAGTGYSPLHF. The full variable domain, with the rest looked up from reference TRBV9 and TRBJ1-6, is DSGVTQTPKHLITATGQRVTLRCSPRSGDLSVYWYQQSLDQGLQFLIQYYNGEERAKGNILERFSAQQFPDLHSELNLSSLELGDSALYFCASSVAGTGYSPLHFGNGTRLTVT.

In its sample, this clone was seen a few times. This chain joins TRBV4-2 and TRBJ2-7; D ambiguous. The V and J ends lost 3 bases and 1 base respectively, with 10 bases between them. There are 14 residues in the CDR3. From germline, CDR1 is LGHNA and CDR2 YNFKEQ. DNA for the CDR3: TGTGCCAGCAGCCAGACGACACAATCCTACGAGCAGTACTTC. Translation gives CASSQTTQSYEQYF.

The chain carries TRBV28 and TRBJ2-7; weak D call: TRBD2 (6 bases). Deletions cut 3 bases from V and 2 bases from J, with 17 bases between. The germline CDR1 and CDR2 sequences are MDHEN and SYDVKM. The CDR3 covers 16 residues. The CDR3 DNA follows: TGTGCCAGCAGTTTGGACGGGGGAGGAATTCCCTACGAGCAGTACTTC. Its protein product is CASSLDGGGIPYEQYF.

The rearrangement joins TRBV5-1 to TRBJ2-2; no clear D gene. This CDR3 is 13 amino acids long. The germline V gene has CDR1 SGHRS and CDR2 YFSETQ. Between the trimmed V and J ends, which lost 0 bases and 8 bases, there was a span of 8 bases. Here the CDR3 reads CASSLGSAGELFF. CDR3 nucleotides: TGCGCCAGCAGCTTGGGGTCAGCGGGGGAGCTGTTTTTT.

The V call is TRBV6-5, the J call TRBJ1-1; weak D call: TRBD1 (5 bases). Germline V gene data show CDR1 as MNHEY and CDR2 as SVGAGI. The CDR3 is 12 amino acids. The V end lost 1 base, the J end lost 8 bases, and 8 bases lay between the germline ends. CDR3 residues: CASSYFGGEAFF. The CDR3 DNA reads TGTGCCAGCAGTTACTTCGGGGGGGAAGCTTTCTTT.

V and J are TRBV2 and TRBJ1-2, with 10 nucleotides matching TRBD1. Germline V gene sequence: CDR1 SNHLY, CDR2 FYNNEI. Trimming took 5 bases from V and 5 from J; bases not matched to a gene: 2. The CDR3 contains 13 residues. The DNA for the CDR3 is TGTGCCAGCAGTCGGGACAGGGGATATGGCTACACCTTC. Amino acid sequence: CASSRDRGYGYTF.

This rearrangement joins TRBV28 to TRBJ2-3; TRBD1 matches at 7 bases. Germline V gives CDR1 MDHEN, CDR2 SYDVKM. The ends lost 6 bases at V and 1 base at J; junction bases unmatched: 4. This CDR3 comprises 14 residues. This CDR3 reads CASREGAGTDTQYF. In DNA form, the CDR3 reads TGTGCCAGCAGAGAGGGGGCCGGCACAGATACGCAGTATTTT. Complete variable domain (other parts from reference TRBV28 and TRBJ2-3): DVKVTQSSRYLVKRTGEKVFLECVQDMDHENMFWYRQDPGLGLRLIYFSYDVKMKEKGDIPEGYSVSREKKERFSLILESASTNQTSMYLCASREGAGTDTQYFGPGTRLTVL.

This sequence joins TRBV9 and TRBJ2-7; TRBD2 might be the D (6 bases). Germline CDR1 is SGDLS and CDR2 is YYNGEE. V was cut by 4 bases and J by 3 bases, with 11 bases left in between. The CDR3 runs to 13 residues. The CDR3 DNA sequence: TGTGCCAGCAGCACCTCGGAGGGCTACGAGCAGTACTTC. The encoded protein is CASSTSEGYEQYF.

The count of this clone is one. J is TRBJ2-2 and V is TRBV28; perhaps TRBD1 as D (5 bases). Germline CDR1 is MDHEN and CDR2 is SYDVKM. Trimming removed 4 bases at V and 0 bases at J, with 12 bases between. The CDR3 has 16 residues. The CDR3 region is CASSYPDRPNTGELFF. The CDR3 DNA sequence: TGTGCCAGCAGTTACCCCGACAGACCGAACACCGGGGAGCTGTTTTTT.

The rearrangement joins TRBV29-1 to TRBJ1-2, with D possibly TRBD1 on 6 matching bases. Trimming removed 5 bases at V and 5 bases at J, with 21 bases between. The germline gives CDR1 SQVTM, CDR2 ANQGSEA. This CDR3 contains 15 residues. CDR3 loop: CSVPIMGQSSYGYTF. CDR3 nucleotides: TGCAGCGTTCCTATCATGGGACAAAGTTCGTATGGCTACACCTTC. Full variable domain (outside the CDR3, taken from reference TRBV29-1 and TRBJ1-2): SAVISQKPSRDICQRGTSLTIQCQVDSQVTMMFWYRQQPGQSLTLIATANQGSEATYESGFVIDKFPISRPNLTFSTLTVSNMSPEDSSIYLCSVPIMGQSSYGYTFGSGTRLTVV.

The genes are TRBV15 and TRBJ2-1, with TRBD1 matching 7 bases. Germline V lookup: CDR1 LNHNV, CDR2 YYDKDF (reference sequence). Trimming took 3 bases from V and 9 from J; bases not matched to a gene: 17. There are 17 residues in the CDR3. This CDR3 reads CATSRERGTAAPSEQFF. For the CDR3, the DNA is TGTGCCACCAGCAGGGAAAGGGGGACAGCGGCTCCCAGTGAGCAGTTCTTC.

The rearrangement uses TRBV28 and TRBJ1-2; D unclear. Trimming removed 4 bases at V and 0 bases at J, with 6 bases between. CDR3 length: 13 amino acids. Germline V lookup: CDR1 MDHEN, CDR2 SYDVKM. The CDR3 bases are TGTGCCAGCAGTTATCAAACTAACTATGGCTACACCTTC. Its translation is CASSYQTNYGYTF.

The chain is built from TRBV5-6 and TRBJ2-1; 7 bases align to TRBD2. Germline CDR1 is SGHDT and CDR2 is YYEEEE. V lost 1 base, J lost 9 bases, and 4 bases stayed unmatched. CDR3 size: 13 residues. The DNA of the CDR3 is TGTGCCAGCAGCTTGAACCCTAGCGGTGAGCAGTTCTTC. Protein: CASSLNPSGEQFF.

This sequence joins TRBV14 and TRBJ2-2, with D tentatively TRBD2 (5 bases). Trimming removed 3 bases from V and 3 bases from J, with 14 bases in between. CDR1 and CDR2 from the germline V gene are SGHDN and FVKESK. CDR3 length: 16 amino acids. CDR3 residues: CASSHLSDFYTGELFF. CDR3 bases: TGTGCCAGCAGCCATCTTAGCGACTTCTACACCGGGGAGCTGTTTTTT. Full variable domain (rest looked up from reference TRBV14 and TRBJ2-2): EAGVTQFPSHSVIEKGQTVTLRCDPISGHDNLYWYRRVMGKEIKFLLHFVKESKQDESGMPNNRFLAERTGGTYSTLKVQPAELEDSGVYFCASSHLSDFYTGELFFGEGSRLTVL.